What follows are 12 T cell receptor beta chains derived from one specimen sequenced in a study of T cells after yellow fever vaccination. Each CDR3 protein gets one entry after TCRdb re-called the 5' RACE reads with MiXCR. The repertoire holds roughly 520,000 distinct CDR3 sequences, roughly 22% seen once, with about 15% in the top ten. Source: PBMCs, taken 21 days after the first yellow fever vaccination. Receptor source: a man younger than 30 who received the YFV17D yellow fever vaccine.

The chain combines TRBV7-8 with TRBJ1-4; D is possibly TRBD1 (6 bases). V was pared by 1 base and J by 0 bases, with 15 bases between. This CDR3 spans 18 amino acids. Germline loops: CDR1 SGHVS, CDR2 FQNEAQ. CDR3: CASSLEGHGPATNEKLFF. CDR3 bases: TGTGCCAGCAGCTTAGAGGGACACGGACCTGCAACTAATGAAAAACTGTTTTTT.

V and J are TRBV18 and TRBJ2-4; D is unclear. V dropped 6 bases and J dropped 0 bases, with 9 bases sitting between them. Germline V gene sequence: CDR1 KGHSH, CDR2 LQKENI. There are 14 residues in the CDR3. CDR3 nucleotides: TGTGCCAGCTCTCCCGACGGAGCCAAAAACATTCAGTACTTC. Protein product: CASSPDGAKNIQYF.

This chain connects TRBV5-6 to TRBJ2-4, with a weak D call TRBD2 (5 bases). The CDR3 contains 14 residues. V lost 4 bases and J lost 2, with 10 bases in between. The V gene's germline CDR1 is SGHDT and CDR2 YYEEEE. The CDR3 loop is CASSRGLPKNIQYF. The CDR3 region has the DNA TGTGCCAGCAGCCGAGGGTTACCCAAAAACATTCAGTACTTC.

This clonotype was observed a handful of times. The chain combines TRBV3-1 with TRBJ1-1; D is unclear. The CDR3 is 15 amino acids. CDR1 is LGHDT, CDR2 YNNKEL, per germline (reference sequence). Trimming cost V 4 bases and J 1 base, with 13 bases left between them. CDR3 sequence reads: CASSRNAVRNTEAFF. CDR3 nucleotides: TGTGCCAGCAGCCGCAATGCAGTGCGGAACACTGAAGCTTTCTTT. The full variable domain, its missing parts supplied by reference TRBV3-1 and TRBJ1-1, is DTAVSQTPKYLVTQMGNDKSIKCEQNLGHDTMYWYKQDSKKFLKIMFSYNNKELIINETVPNRFSPKSPDKAHLNLHINSLELGDSAVYFCASSRNAVRNTEAFFGQGTRLTVV.

The rearrangement joins TRBV20-1 to TRBJ1-5; 7 nucleotides agree with TRBD1. The CDR3 contains 14 residues. Germline V CDR1 and CDR2: DFQATT, SNEGSKA (reference sequence). Losses at the gene ends were 6 bases for V and 5 bases for J; bases not matched to a gene: 10. CDR3 in amino acids: CSAEEGADDQPQHF. In nucleotides, the CDR3 is TGCAGTGCCGAAGAGGGGGCTGACGATCAGCCCCAGCATTTT.

Only a few counts were recorded for this clonotype. The chain employs TRBV6-4 and TRBJ2-1; D might be TRBD1 or TRBD2, each matching 6 bases. This CDR3 region has 15 residues. Per germline, CDR1 MRHNA and CDR2 SNTAGT. V lost 3 bases and J lost 2, with 11 bases in between. CDR3 nucleotides: TGTGCCAGCAGTGAAGAGGGGGGCCCCTACAATGAGCAGTTCTTC. It is translated as CASSEEGGPYNEQFF.

The sample holds many counts of this clonotype. The rearrangement links TRBV7-2 to TRBJ2-3; 13 positions agree with TRBD2. J was trimmed by 3 bases and V by 6 bases; bases with no gene match: 3. The germline CDR1 and CDR2 sequences are SGHTA and FQGNSA. The CDR3 is 15 residues long. CDR3 in amino acids: CASRGLAGNTDTQYF. The CDR3, as DNA: TGTGCCAGCAGGGGACTAGCGGGGAATACAGATACGCAGTATTTT.

V usage is TRBV18 and J usage is TRBJ2-3, with 7 bases aligning to TRBD1. V shed 5 bases and J 5 bases; nucleotides not matched to a gene: 10. The CDR3 has 15 amino acids. CDR1 and CDR2 (germline): KGHSH, LQKENI. CDR3 amino acids: CASSSRTGSGDTQYF. CDR3 nucleotide sequence: TGTGCCAGCTCATCTCGGACAGGCTCGGGAGATACGCAGTATTTT.

The chain carries TRBV5-6 and TRBJ2-5; the D gene is possibly TRBD1 (6 bases). V was cut by 5 bases and J by 4 bases, with 12 bases left in between. The CDR3 length is 13 residues. Germline CDR1 and CDR2: SGHDT and YYEEEE. The CDR3 reads CASSTLQGETQYF. The DNA of the CDR3 is TGTGCCAGCAGTACCTTACAGGGAGAGACCCAGTACTTC.

There are a few counts of this clonotype. V gene TRBV29-1 combines with J gene TRBJ2-1, with D possibly being TRBD2 (5 bases). CDR3 length equals 14 residues. With 5 bases removed from V and 5 bases from J, the gap between germline ends came to 16 bases. CDR1 is SQVTM and CDR2 is ANQGSEA in the germline V gene. The CDR3: CSVRGSLKNNEQFF. CDR3 DNA sequence: TGCAGCGTTCGGGGTAGCCTGAAAAACAATGAGCAGTTCTTC.

V usage is TRBV10-3 and J usage is TRBJ2-2, with 8 positions matching TRBD1. This CDR3 has 16 residues. From germline, CDR1 is ENHRY and CDR2 SYGVKD. Losses at the gene ends were 5 bases for V and 4 bases for J; bases not matched to a gene: 9. CDR3 DNA sequence: TGTGCCATCAGTCCCGCAGCGGACAGGGCCACCGGGGAGCTGTTTTTT. This translates into CAISPAADRATGELFF.

The chain joins TRBV20-1 to TRBJ2-5; 8 nucleotides align to TRBD2. The V and J ends lost 4 bases and 2 bases, in that order; junction bases with no gene match: 9. CDR3 length: 15 residues. Germline V gene sequence: CDR1 DFQATT, CDR2 SNEGSKA (reference sequence). The CDR3 DNA follows: TGCAGTGCTATGGCAACTAGCGGAATTCAAGAGACCCAGTACTTC. Encoded protein: CSAMATSGIQETQYF.